This T cell receptor (beta chain) derives from a study of shared clonotypes between healthy human individuals. Study conclusions and caveats: Sequencing depth was a factor that was expected to affect clonotype sharing among donors.

Repertoires were generated with immunoSEQ multiplex PCR, while TCRdb's copy carries only in-frame clones and drops some. The sample contains some 2,500,000 clones, roughly 93% of which appear only once. This CDR3 has 17 amino acids. V was clipped by 5 bases and J by 5 bases, with 26 bases between them. CDR1 is SGHRS and CDR2 is YFSETQ in the germline V gene. A remark on this clone: Antigen specificity is unknown.

Sequencing was performed on naive CD4+ T cells from PBMCs. Stated subset: CD45RA+ positively selected. The clonotype originates from a young man in good health. Some clones in this sample may be carry-over from other donors' samples. V gene TRBV5-1 combines with J gene TRBJ2-7, with a possible D match to TRBD1 (6 bases). CDR3 DNA: TGCGCCAGCAGTCCAGACAAAACCGGGACATCCGTTCACGAGCAGTACTTC. Amino acid sequence: CASSPDKTGTSVHEQYF.